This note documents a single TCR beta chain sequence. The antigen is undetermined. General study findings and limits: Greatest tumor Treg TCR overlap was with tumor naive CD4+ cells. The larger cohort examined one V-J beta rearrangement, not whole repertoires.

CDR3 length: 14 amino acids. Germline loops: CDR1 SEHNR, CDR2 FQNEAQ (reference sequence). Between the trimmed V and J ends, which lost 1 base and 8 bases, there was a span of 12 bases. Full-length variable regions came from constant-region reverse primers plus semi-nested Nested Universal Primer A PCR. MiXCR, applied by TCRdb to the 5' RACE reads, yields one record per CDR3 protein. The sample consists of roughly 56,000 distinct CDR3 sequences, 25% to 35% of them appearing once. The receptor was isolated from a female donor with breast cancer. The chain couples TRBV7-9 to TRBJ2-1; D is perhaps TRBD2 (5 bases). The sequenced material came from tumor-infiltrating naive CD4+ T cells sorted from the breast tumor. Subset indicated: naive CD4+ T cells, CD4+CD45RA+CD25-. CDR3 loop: CASSLGGSVDEQFF. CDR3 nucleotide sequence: TGTGCCAGCAGCTTAGGAGGGAGTGTCGATGAGCAGTTCTTC.